The 8 T cell receptor beta chains below all came from one sample that was sequenced in a study of cytomegalovirus exposure and HLA in healthy donors. It was with 60 Vbeta and 13 Jbeta primers that the PCR ran. Clones were sequenced by immunoSEQ multiplex PCR, and TCRdb holds only the in-frame ones, with some missing. The sample lists some 90,000 clones; over 75% were seen once. The sample comprised PBMCs. The receptors were gathered from a man in his thirties or forties in good health and CMV-seropositive.

This clone was recorded only once. The rearrangement links TRBV7-2 to TRBJ1-3; TRBD1 is a possible D gene (5 bases). Germline CDR1 is SGHTA and CDR2 is FQGNSA. The CDR3 runs to 14 residues. V gave up 7 bases and J gave up 5 bases, with 15 bases separating them. As DNA, the CDR3 is TGTGCCAGCATAAACCCAGGGTTTCGAAACACCATATATTTT. Its translation is CASINPGFRNTIYF.

This clone has just one count. J is TRBJ1-5 and V is TRBV7-2, with D unresolved. V was pared by 5 bases and J by 6 bases, with 8 bases between. The length of the CDR3 is 12 residues. The germline V gene encodes CDR1 SGHTA and CDR2 FQGNSA. The CDR3 loop is CASSPRGQPQHF. As DNA, the CDR3 is TGTGCCAGCAGCCCTCGGGGTCAGCCCCAGCATTTT. The full variable domain, with the rest looked up from reference TRBV7-2 and TRBJ1-5, is GAGVSQSPSNKVTEKGKDVELRCDPISGHTALYWYRQSLGQGLEFLIYFQGNSAPDKSGLPSDRFSAERTGGSVSTLTIQRTQQEDSAVYLCASSPRGQPQHFGDGTRLSIL.

This clone was found a few times. This chain links TRBV7-8 with TRBJ2-1; D is uncertain. V was cut by 5 bases and J by 9 bases, with 11 bases left in between. The CDR3 runs to 12 residues. Germline V gives CDR1 SGHVS, CDR2 FQNEAQ. The CDR3 region is CASSPTTAEQFF. CDR3 bases: TGTGCCAGCAGCCCGACGACTGCTGAGCAGTTCTTC.

The rearrangement uses TRBV7-2 and TRBJ2-3; 8 bases align to TRBD1. The J segment lost 2 bases and the V segment lost 5 bases, leaving 9 bases of the junction unmatched. This CDR3 is built from 16 residues. Germline values: CDR1 SGHTA, CDR2 FQGNSA. CDR3 bases: TGTGCCAGCAGCCGTGGCCCGGACAGGGACACAGATACGCAGTATTTT. This sequence encodes CASSRGPDRDTDTQYF.

The V and J genes are TRBV15 and TRBJ2-4, with 9 bases fitting TRBD1. The CDR3 has 15 amino acids. CDR1 and CDR2 from the germline V gene are LNHNV and YYDKDF (reference sequence). The junction had 10 bases not matched to a gene; V was cut back by 5 bases and J by 8 bases. CDR3 nucleotides: TGTGCCACCAGCTTTCTGACAGGGGGGACGGACATTCAGTACTTC. Encoded protein: CATSFLTGGTDIQYF.

The V gene is TRBV5-1, the J gene TRBJ2-6, with 10 bases identical to TRBD2. After removal of 4 bases from V and 2 bases from J, the junction contained 12 bases not matched to a gene. CDR1 is SGHRS and CDR2 is YFSETQ in the germline V gene. The CDR3 extends over 19 amino acids. The CDR3 coding sequence is TGCGCCAGCAGCCCCCCGTTGGAGCGGGAGGGCCCTGGGGCCAACGTCCTGACTTTC. It yields the protein CASSPPLEREGPGANVLTF.

This chain uses TRBV7-2 with TRBJ2-5, with D possibly matching TRBD1 (6 bases). V lost 0 bases and J lost 4, with 9 bases in between. Germline CDR1 and CDR2: SGHTA and FQGNSA. CDR3 size: 14 residues. The CDR3 DNA is TGTGCCAGCAGCTTAGCGGGCAGGGGAGAGACCCAGTACTTC. Protein product: CASSLAGRGETQYF.

The V and J genes are TRBV4-2 and TRBJ2-3; 9 nucleotides line up with TRBD2. Germline CDR1 reads LGHNA; CDR2 reads YNFKEQ. This CDR3 spans 15 amino acids. V shed 4 bases and J 5 bases; nucleotides not matched to a gene: 7. The CDR3 DNA reads as TGTGCCAGCAGCCGATTAGCGGGAGACCAAGATACGCAGTATTTT. Amino acids: CASSRLAGDQDTQYF.